This T cell receptor beta chain was sequenced during a study of blood T cell repertoires in COVID-19. About the study: From T cells, B-cell-depleted T cells, or PBMCs came the material, which was cDNA or gDNA.

The CDR3 spans 15 residues. With 3 bases clipped from V and 3 bases from J, the junction kept 6 bases outside the gene matches. CDR1 LNHDA and CDR2 SQIVND come from the germline V gene (reference sequence). In the authors' methods: Using reference gene primer amplification, nucleated cell counts were estimated. TCRdb's table, derived via immunoSEQ multiplex PCR, lists solely in-frame clones and lacks some. V and J calls and clone size are given by that table; D and trimming were obtained from the DNA. This table holds about 280,000 clones, around four fifths found once. The sample taken for sequencing was peripheral blood. The clonotype comes from a woman between 50 and 59 years old who had recovered from COVID-19. This chain connects TRBV19 to TRBJ1-1; 8 nucleotides align to TRBD1. The CDR3 loop reads CASSIPGGVHTEAFF. In DNA form, the CDR3 reads TGTGCCAGTAGTATCCCAGGGGGCGTTCACACTGAAGCTTTCTTT.